The 26 T cell receptor beta chains reported below all come from one sample, sequenced in a study of T cell repertoires in cytomegalovirus infection. Using its own MiXCR run on the reads, TCRdb lists one record per CDR3 protein. The table has roughly 180,000 distinct CDR3 sequences, 17% seen once. Sequenced input: CD8+ T cells from PBMCs. The receptors come from a human donor in good health (CMV status not recorded). Some clones in this sample may be carry-over from other donors' samples.

This clonotype came up a few times. J is TRBJ2-1 and V is TRBV7-2; no clear D gene. The V gene lost 5 bases and the J gene lost 0 bases, with 14 bases spanning the gap. CDR1 is SGHTA and CDR2 is FQGNSA in the germline V gene. The CDR3 covers 16 residues. CDR3 sequence: CASSLGSISSYNEQFF. DNA for the CDR3: TGTGCCAGCAGCCTCGGATCGATCAGCTCCTACAATGAGCAGTTCTTC.

This clonotype has just a few counts. In DNA, the CDR3 is TGTGCCAGCAGGTCCGGGGTAGCGGGGCTTACCTACAATGAGCAGTTCTTC. Its protein product is CASRSGVAGLTYNEQFF. The V call is TRBV7-9, the J call TRBJ2-1; 8 nucleotides agree with TRBD2. Germline V CDR1 and CDR2: SEHNR, FQNEAQ (reference sequence). The CDR3 extends over 17 amino acids. Germline trimming cut 6 bases from V and 2 bases from J; bases unmatched to any gene: 12.

This clonotype was seen a handful of times. The CDR3 region has the DNA TGCGCCAGCAGCCAAAGTCTCAATCAGCCCCAGCATTTT. Translated, it gives CASSQSLNQPQHF. The chain uses TRBV4-1 and TRBJ1-5; D unclear. Germline V gives CDR1 MGHRA, CDR2 YSYEKL. The V gene lost 2 bases and the J gene lost 3 bases, with 5 bases spanning the gap. The CDR3 sequence is 13 residues long.

This clonotype has a handful of counts. This sequence joins TRBV12-3 or TRBV12-4 and TRBJ2-3, with 9 bases fitting TRBD1. This CDR3 is 15 amino acids long. Unmatched junction bases numbered 6, after V lost 6 bases and J lost 2 bases. CDR3 nucleotides: TGTGCCAGCAGCTACAGGGGGCGGATCACAGATACGCAGTATTTT. As protein: CASSYRGRITDTQYF.

There are a few counts of this clonotype. V gene TRBV7-2 combines with J gene TRBJ1-1; D call uncertain. Looked up from germline, CDR1 is SGHTA and CDR2 is FQGNSA. V was cut by 1 base and J by 1 base, with 10 bases left in between. There are 15 residues in the CDR3. The CDR3: CASSLVGSSNTEAFF. The CDR3 nucleotides read TGTGCCAGCAGCTTAGTAGGGAGTTCGAACACTGAAGCTTTCTTT.

There are a few counts of this clonotype. This chain uses TRBV4-1 with TRBJ1-3; D is uncertain. V was pared by 1 base and J by 4 bases, with 11 bases between. The V gene's germline CDR1 is MGHRA and CDR2 YSYEKL. The CDR3 runs to 15 residues. In nucleotides, the CDR3 is TGCGCCAGCAGCCAAGGAGACAATACAGGAAACACCATATATTTT. It codes for CASSQGDNTGNTIYF.

The chain couples TRBV28 to TRBJ2-5; no firm D call. Germline V gene lookup returns CDR1 MDHEN and CDR2 SYDVKM. The CDR3 sequence is 17 residues long. Trimming removed 1 base at V and 2 bases at J, with 17 bases between. The CDR3 coding sequence is TGTGCCAGCAGTTTATCGGAGACACGAGGTTGGCAAGAGACCCAGTACTTC. Protein product: CASSLSETRGWQETQYF.

V gene TRBV20-1 combines with J gene TRBJ2-2; TRBD2 might be the D (5 bases). CDR1 DFQATT and CDR2 SNEGSKA come from the germline V gene (reference sequence). CDR3 length equals 13 residues. Trimming stripped 5 bases from V and 7 bases from J, with 14 bases between. In DNA, the CDR3 is TGCAGTGCTCATAGCGCGGCTGGCGGGGAGCTGTTTTTT. Translating gives CSAHSAAGGELFF.

This clonotype was seen more than once but under ten times. The chain has TRBV28 and TRBJ2-1; TRBD1 might be the D (5 bases). Germline CDR1 is MDHEN and CDR2 is SYDVKM. CDR3 length: 15 amino acids. V shed 8 bases and J shed 5 bases, with 19 bases lying between them. CDR3 residues: CASRHLQGSNNEQFF. The CDR3 DNA reads TGTGCCAGCCGCCATTTGCAGGGAAGCAACAATGAGCAGTTCTTC.

The rearrangement uses TRBV7-9 and TRBJ2-1; 10 bases map to TRBD2. This CDR3 region has 15 residues. J was trimmed by 6 bases and V by 4 bases; bases with no gene match: 6. Per germline, CDR1 SEHNR and CDR2 FQNEAQ (reference sequence). CDR3 sequence reads: CASSSLAGDINEQFF. In DNA form, the CDR3 reads TGTGCCAGCAGCTCGCTAGCGGGGGATATCAATGAGCAGTTCTTC.

A few counts support this clonotype. CDR3 region: CASSSRLGLSSYEQYF. As DNA, the CDR3 is TGTGCCAGCAGCTCAAGACTCGGTCTGAGCTCCTACGAGCAGTACTTC. The chain has TRBV7-2 and TRBJ2-7; D remains unclear. This CDR3 has 16 residues. V lost 4 bases and J lost 0, with 16 bases in between. Looked up from germline, CDR1 is SGHTA and CDR2 is FQGNSA.

This clonotype was found many times. The chain uses TRBV2 and TRBJ2-2; D might be TRBD2 (6 bases). Deletions cut 3 bases from V and 4 bases from J, with 18 bases between. The CDR3 consists of 17 residues. In germline, CDR1 is SNHLY, CDR2 FYNNEI. CDR3 in amino acids: CASSDLGGPEFTGELFF. In nucleotides, the CDR3 is TGTGCCAGCAGTGACCTGGGGGGACCAGAGTTCACCGGGGAGCTGTTTTTT.

This clonotype was seen a handful of times. The chain employs TRBV19 and TRBJ2-7; tentatively, D is TRBD2 (6 bases). From germline, CDR1 is LNHDA and CDR2 SQIVND (reference sequence). The CDR3 has 15 amino acids. The V end was cut by 0 bases, the J end by 1 base, with 10 bases between. The CDR3 sequence: CASSIDIGRSYEQYF. The CDR3, as DNA: TGTGCCAGTAGTATAGATATCGGGAGATCCTACGAGCAGTACTTC. Using reference TRBV19 and TRBJ2-7 for the parts outside the CDR3, the full variable domain is DGGITQSPKYLFRKEGQNVTLSCEQNLNHDAMYWYRQDPGQGLRLIYYSQIVNDFQKGDIAEGYSVSREKKESFPLTVTSAQKNPTAFYLCASSIDIGRSYEQYFGPGTRLTVT.

The chain is built from TRBV28 and TRBJ2-7; D unclear. The V gene's germline CDR1 is MDHEN and CDR2 SYDVKM. Trimming took off 6 bases at V and 3 bases at J, with 9 bases between the two ends. The CDR3 loop spans 12 amino acids. This CDR3 is CASSKLGYEQYF. DNA of the CDR3: TGTGCCAGCAGCAAATTAGGCTACGAGCAGTACTTC.

The rearrangement links TRBV7-9 to TRBJ2-7; TRBD2 matches at 7 bases. J was trimmed by 2 bases and V by 5 bases; bases with no gene match: 6. The CDR3 length is 14 residues. Germline V gene sequence: CDR1 SEHNR, CDR2 FQNEAQ (reference sequence). The CDR3 protein is CASSHRDYTYEQYF. DNA of the CDR3: TGTGCCAGCAGCCACCGGGACTATACCTACGAGCAGTACTTC.

V is TRBV6-6 and J is TRBJ1-5; TRBD1 aligns across 7 bases. Germline-derived CDR1 and CDR2 are MNHNY and SVGAGI (reference sequence). The CDR3 length is 15 residues. J gave up 0 bases and V 8 bases, and 7 bases lay outside the gene matches. As DNA, the CDR3 is TGTGCCAGCGTCGGGACAGTTAATAGCAATCAGCCCCAGCATTTT. Translation gives CASVGTVNSNQPQHF.

This clonotype was counted only a few times. The chain recombines TRBV20-1 with TRBJ2-5; D unclear. Germline CDR1 is DFQATT and CDR2 is SNEGSKA (reference sequence). V was cut by 0 bases and J by 3 bases, with 14 bases left in between. This CDR3 contains 15 residues. The CDR3 spells CSARDAVRSEETQYF. Here the CDR3 DNA reads TGCAGTGCTAGAGATGCCGTCAGGAGTGAAGAGACCCAGTACTTC.

This clonotype was detected many times. This chain connects TRBV7-9 to TRBJ1-2, with 8 bases fitting TRBD1. This CDR3 spans 14 amino acids. V shed 5 bases and J 10 bases; nucleotides not matched to a gene: 12. Germline values: CDR1 SEHNR, CDR2 FQNEAQ (reference sequence). The CDR3 here is CASSDGGDRIVYTF. The CDR3 nucleotides are TGTGCCAGCAGCGACGGGGGGGACAGGATTGTCTACACCTTC.

The chain carries TRBV4-3 and TRBJ2-1, with D unclear. From germline, CDR1 is LGHNA and CDR2 YSLEER. Trimming cost V 0 bases and J 3 bases, with 9 bases left between them. The CDR3 runs 15 residues. CDR3 sequence: CASSQDGDRYNEQFF. CDR3 sequence (DNA): TGCGCCAGCAGCCAAGATGGGGATCGCTACAATGAGCAGTTCTTC.

The rearrangement links TRBV5-1 to TRBJ2-1, with TRBD2 matching 8 bases. The germline V gene encodes CDR1 SGHRS and CDR2 YFSETQ. The V gene end was trimmed by 4 bases and the J gene end by 5 bases; junction bases not matched to a gene: 11. The CDR3 contains 16 residues. CDR3 in DNA: TGCGCCAGCAGCCCGCCGGGACTAGGTAAAAACAATGAGCAGTTCTTC. Amino acids: CASSPPGLGKNNEQFF.

This clonotype has ten or more counts. This rearrangement joins TRBV6-2 or TRBV6-3 to TRBJ1-1, with TRBD1 as a possible D gene (5 bases). The V and J ends lost 7 bases and 4 bases respectively, with 13 bases between them. The V gene's germline CDR1 is MNHEY and CDR2 SVGEGT. The CDR3 is made up of 13 amino acids. CDR3 nucleotides: TGTGCCAGCACCCGGGGGTTGCTCACTGAAGCTTTCTTT. Translation: CASTRGLLTEAFF.

This clonotype was detected only a few times. The rearrangement links TRBV14 to TRBJ2-3, with TRBD1 as a possible D gene (7 bases). The CDR3 has 15 amino acids. V lost 0 bases and J lost 5, with 12 bases in between. Germline V gives CDR1 SGHDN, CDR2 FVKESK. The CDR3: CASSQEAGGIDTQYF. The CDR3 nucleotides are TGTGCCAGCAGCCAAGAAGCAGGGGGGATAGATACGCAGTATTTT.

This clonotype appeared a few times. The genes are TRBV20-1 and TRBJ1-2; D may be TRBD1 (5 bases). V was clipped by 4 bases and J by 6 bases, with 18 bases between them. This CDR3 is built from 14 residues. Germline V lookup: CDR1 DFQATT, CDR2 SNEGSKA (reference sequence). The CDR3 DNA reads as TGCAGTGCTATGACCGGGACTTATAGAAATGGCTACACCTTC. As protein: CSAMTGTYRNGYTF.

This chain uses TRBV6-5 with TRBJ1-5, with D perhaps matching TRBD1 (6 bases). Germline CDR1 MNHEY, CDR2 SVGAGI. Trimming shortened V by 3 bases and J by 6 bases, and 9 bases separated the two germline ends. The CDR3 loop spans 13 amino acids. Here the CDR3 reads CASSYQGSQPQHF. DNA of the CDR3: TGTGCCAGCAGTTATCAGGGGAGTCAGCCCCAGCATTTT.

For this clonotype: The junction and the germline gene differ at one end; a read error may be behind it. The chain is built from TRBV4-1 and TRBJ2-1; 8 positions match TRBD2. The germline gives CDR1 MGHRA, CDR2 YSYEKL. The CDR3 covers 16 residues. As DNA, the CDR3 is TGCGCCAGCAGCCAAGAACCAGCGGGGGCATACAATGAGCCGTTCTTC. Translating it yields CASSQEPAGAYNEPFF.

The J gene is TRBJ1-1, the V gene TRBV19; D gene uncertain. V dropped 1 base and J dropped 7 bases, with 16 bases sitting between them. The CDR3 covers 15 residues. Germline V gene lookup returns CDR1 LNHDA and CDR2 SQIVND (reference sequence). The DNA of the CDR3 is TGTGCCAGTAGTATAGGGGTGGTTGGAGACATTGAAGCTTTCTTT. Protein: CASSIGVVGDIEAFF.